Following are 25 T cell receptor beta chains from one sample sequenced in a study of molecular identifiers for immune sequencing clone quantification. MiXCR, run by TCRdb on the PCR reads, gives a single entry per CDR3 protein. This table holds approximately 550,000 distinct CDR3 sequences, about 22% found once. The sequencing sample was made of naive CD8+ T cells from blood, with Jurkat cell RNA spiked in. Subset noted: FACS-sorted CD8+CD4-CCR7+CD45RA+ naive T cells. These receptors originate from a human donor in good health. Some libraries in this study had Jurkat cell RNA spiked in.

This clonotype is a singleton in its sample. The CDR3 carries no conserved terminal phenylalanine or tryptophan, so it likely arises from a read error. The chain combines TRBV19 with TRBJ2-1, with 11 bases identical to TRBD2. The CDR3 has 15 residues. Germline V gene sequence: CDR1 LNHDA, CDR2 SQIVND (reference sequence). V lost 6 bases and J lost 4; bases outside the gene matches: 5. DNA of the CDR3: TGTGCCAGTAGCCTCGGACTAGCGGGTTACAATGAGCAGTTCCTC. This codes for CASSLGLAGYNEQFL.

The CDR3 nucleotides are TGTGCCAGCAGCTTATCGACAGGGTTGGAGGCCCAGTACTTC. This gives the protein CASSLSTGLEAQYF. The rearrangement uses TRBV7-8 and TRBJ2-5; the match to TRBD1 covers 7 bases. Germline V CDR1 and CDR2: SGHVS, FQNEAQ. V was clipped by 2 bases and J by 9 bases; unmatched bases: 9. The CDR3 length is 14 residues.

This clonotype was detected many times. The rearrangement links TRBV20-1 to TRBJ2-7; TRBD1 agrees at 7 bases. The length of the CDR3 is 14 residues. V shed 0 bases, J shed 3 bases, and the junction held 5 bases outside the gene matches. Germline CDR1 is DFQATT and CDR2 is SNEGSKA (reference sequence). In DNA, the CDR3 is TGCAGTGCTAGAGATCCTGACAGGGTCTACGAGCAGTACTTC. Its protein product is CSARDPDRVYEQYF.

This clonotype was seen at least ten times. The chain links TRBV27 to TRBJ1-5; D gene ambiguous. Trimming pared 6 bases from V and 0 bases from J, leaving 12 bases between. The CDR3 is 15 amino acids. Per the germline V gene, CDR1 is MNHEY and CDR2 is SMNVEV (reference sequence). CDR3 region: CASSSTTYSNQPQHF. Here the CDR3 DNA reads TGTGCCAGCAGCTCGACAACATATAGCAATCAGCCCCAGCATTTT.

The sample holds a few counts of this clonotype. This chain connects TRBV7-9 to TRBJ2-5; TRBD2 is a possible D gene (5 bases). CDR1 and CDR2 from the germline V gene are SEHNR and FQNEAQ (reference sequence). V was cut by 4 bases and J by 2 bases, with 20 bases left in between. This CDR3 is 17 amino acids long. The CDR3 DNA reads TGTGCCAGCAGCTCAAGGGCCTTTGGAGGCTCACAAGAGACCCAGTACTTC. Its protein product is CASSSRAFGGSQETQYF.

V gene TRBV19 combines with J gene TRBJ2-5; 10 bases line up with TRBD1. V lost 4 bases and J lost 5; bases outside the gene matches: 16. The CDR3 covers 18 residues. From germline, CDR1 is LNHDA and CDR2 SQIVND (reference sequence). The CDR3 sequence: CASSTGQGFGAVRETQYF. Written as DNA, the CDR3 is TGTGCCAGTAGTACGGGACAGGGGTTCGGGGCTGTCCGGGAGACCCAGTACTTC.

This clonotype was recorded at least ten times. This CDR3 reads CAISESGRGWTGELFF. Written as DNA, the CDR3 is TGTGCCATCAGTGAGTCCGGACGAGGTTGGACCGGGGAGCTGTTTTTT. The chain combines TRBV10-3 with TRBJ2-2; D call uncertain. V lost 0 bases, J lost 5 bases, and 13 bases lay in between. Germline CDR1 is ENHRY and CDR2 is SYGVKD. The CDR3 sequence is 16 residues long.

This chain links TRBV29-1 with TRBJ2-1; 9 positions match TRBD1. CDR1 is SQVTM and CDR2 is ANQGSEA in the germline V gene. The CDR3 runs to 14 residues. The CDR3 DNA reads TGCGGCGGCCAAGGACAGGGGTCCTACAATGAGCAGTTCTTC. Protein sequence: CGGQGQGSYNEQFF.

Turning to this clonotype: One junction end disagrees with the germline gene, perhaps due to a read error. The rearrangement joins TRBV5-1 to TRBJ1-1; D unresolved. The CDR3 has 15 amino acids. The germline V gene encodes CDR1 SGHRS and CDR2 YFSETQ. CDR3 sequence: CASSMTAPLNTEASF. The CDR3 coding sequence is TGCGCCAGCAGCATGACCGCTCCGTTGAACACTGAAGCCTCCTTT.

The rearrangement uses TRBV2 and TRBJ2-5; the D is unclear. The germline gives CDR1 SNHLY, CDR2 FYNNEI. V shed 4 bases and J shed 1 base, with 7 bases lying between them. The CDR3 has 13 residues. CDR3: CASSGQLQETQYF. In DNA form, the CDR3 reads TGTGCCAGCAGTGGTCAGCTCCAAGAGACCCAGTACTTC. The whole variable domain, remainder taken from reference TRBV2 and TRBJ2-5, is EPEVTQTPSHQVTQMGQEVILRCVPISNHLYFYWYRQILGQKVEFLVSFYNNEISEKSEIFDDQFSVERPDGSNFTLKIRSTKLEDSAMYFCASSGQLQETQYFGPGTRLLVL.

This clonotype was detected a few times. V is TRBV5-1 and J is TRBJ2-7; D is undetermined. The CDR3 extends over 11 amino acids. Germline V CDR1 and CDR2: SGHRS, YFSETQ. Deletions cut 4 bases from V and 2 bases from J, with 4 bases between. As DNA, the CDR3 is TGCGCCAGCAGCGGCACCTACGAGCAGTACTTC. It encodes CASSGTYEQYF.

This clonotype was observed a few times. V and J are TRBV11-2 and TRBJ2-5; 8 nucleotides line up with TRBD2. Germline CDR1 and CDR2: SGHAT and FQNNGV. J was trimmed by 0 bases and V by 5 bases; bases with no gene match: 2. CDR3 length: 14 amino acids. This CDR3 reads CASSGGGYQETQYF. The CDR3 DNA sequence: TGTGCCAGCAGCGGCGGGGGGTACCAAGAGACCCAGTACTTC.

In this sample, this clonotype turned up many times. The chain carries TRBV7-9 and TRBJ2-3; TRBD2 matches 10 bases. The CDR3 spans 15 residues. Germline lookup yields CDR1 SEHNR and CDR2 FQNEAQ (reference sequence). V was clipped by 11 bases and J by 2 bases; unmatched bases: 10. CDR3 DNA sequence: TGTGCCGAGGATCGGCTAGCGGGGGACACAGATACGCAGTATTTT. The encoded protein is CAEDRLAGDTDTQYF.

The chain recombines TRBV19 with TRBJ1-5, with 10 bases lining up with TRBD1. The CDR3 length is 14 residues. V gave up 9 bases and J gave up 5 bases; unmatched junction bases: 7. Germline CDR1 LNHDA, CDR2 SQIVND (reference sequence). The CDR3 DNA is TGTGCCAGCAGAGGACAGGGGGTTTATCAGCCCCAGCATTTT. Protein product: CASRGQGVYQPQHF.

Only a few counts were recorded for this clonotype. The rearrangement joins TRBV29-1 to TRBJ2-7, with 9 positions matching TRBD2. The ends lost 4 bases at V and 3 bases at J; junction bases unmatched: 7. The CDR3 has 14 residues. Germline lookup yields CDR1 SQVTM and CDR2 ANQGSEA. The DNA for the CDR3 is TGCAGCGTTGCGTCAATAGCGGGAGTCTACGAGCAGTACTTC. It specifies CSVASIAGVYEQYF.

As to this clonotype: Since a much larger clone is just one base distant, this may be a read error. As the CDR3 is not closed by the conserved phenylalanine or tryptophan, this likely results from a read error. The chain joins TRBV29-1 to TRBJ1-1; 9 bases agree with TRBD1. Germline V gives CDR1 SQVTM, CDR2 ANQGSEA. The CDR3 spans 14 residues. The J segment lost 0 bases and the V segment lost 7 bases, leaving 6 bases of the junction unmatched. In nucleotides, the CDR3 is TGCAGCGGGAGCGGGACAGGGCTGAACACTGAAGCTTTCCTT. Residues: CSGSGTGLNTEAFL.

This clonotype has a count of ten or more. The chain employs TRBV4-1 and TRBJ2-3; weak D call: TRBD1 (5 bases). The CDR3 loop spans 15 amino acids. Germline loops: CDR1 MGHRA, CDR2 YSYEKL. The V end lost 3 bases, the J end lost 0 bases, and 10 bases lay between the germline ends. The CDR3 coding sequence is TGCGCCAGCAGCCATCCGCAGGGAAGCACAGATACGCAGTATTTT. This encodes CASSHPQGSTDTQYF.

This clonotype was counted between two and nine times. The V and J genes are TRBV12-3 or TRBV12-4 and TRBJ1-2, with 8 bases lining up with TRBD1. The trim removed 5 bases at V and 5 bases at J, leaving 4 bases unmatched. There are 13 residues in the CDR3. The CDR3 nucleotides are TGTGCCAGCAGTGGAGACAGGGGTTATGGCTACACCTTC. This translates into CASSGDRGYGYTF.

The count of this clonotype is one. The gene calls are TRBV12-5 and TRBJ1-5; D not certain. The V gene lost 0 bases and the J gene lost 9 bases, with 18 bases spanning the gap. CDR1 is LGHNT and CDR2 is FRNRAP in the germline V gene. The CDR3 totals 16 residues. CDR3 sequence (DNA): TGTGCTAGTGGTTTGGTAAAGGCGAATGGGTATTCGCCCCAGCATTTT. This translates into CASGLVKANGYSPQHF.

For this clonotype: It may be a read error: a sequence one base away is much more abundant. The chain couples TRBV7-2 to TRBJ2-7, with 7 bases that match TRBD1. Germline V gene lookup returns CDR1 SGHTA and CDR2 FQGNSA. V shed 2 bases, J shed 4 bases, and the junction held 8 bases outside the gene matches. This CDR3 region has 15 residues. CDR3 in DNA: TGTGCCAGCAGCTTACCTGAACAGGGGTGGTACGAGCAGTACTTC. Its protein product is CASSLPEQGWYEQYF.

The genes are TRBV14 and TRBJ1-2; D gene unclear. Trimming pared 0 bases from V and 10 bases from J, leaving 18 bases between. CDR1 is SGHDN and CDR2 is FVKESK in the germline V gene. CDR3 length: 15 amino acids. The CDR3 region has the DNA TGTGCCAGCAGCCAAGATAGAAGTCGAGTTGGGGACTACACCTTC. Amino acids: CASSQDRSRVGDYTF.

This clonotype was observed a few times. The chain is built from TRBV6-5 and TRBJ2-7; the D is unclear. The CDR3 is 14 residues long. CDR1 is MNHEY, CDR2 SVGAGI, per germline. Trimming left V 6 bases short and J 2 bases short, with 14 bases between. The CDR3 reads CASSWQERAYEQYF. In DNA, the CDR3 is TGTGCCAGCAGCTGGCAGGAGAGAGCCTACGAGCAGTACTTC.

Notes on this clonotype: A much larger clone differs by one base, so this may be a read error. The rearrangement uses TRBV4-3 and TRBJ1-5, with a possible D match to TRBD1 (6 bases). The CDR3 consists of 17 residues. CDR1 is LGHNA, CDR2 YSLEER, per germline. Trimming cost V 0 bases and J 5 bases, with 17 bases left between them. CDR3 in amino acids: CASSQDLSQGIDQPQHF. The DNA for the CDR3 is TGCGCCAGCAGCCAAGATCTGTCTCAGGGGATCGATCAGCCCCAGCATTTT.

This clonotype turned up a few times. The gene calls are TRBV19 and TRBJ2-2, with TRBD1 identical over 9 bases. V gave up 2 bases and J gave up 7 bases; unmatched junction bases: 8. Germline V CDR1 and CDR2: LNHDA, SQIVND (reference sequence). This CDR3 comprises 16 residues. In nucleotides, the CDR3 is TGTGCCAGTAGTATACAAACAGGGGGCGCATACGGGGAGCTGTTTTTT. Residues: CASSIQTGGAYGELFF.

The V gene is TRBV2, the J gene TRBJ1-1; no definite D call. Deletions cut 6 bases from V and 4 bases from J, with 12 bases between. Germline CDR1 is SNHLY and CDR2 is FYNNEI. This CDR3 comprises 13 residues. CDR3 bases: TGTGCCAGCAGGCCGAACATGAGCACTGAAGCTTTCTTT. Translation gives CASRPNMSTEAFF. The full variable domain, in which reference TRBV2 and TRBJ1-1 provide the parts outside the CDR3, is EPEVTQTPSHQVTQMGQEVILRCVPISNHLYFYWYRQILGQKVEFLVSFYNNEISEKSEIFDDQFSVERPDGSNFTLKIRSTKLEDSAMYFCASRPNMSTEAFFGQGTRLTVV.